A single T cell receptor beta chain is shown here with its context. Other DNA sequences in this sample translate to the same CDR3. Investigators spread the genomic DNA of each subset evenly over several immunoSEQ plates. Profiling relied on immunoSEQ multiplex PCR, and the TCRdb table lists in-frame clones only, not all of them. The table records roughly 2.4 million clones, approximately 96% of them present only once. This specimen belongs to a study of shared clonotypes between healthy human individuals. V dropped 6 bases and J dropped 1 base, with 10 bases sitting between them. Germline-derived CDR1 and CDR2 are SNHLY and FYNNEI. This CDR3 contains 13 residues.

This sequence was found in a man in his late teens or twenties in good health. The gene calls are TRBV2 and TRBJ2-7; no definite D call. Source material: naive CD4+ T cells sorted from blood. Subset given: CD45RA+ positively selected. Here the CDR3 DNA reads TGTGCCAGCAGAGATGACGGATCCTACGAGCAGTACTTC. Translated, it gives CASRDDGSYEQYF. Combining the CDR3 with reference TRBV2 and TRBJ2-7 gives the whole variable domain EPEVTQTPSHQVTQMGQEVILRCVPISNHLYFYWYRQILGQKVEFLVSFYNNEISEKSEIFDDQFSVERPDGSNFTLKIRSTKLEDSAMYFCASRDDGSYEQYFGPGTRLTVT.